This passage covers 29 T cell receptor beta chains from one sample sequenced in a study of vaccination effects on CD4 cells after COVID-19. Antigens for these TCRs are unknown. Libraries were prepared by immunoSEQ multiplex PCR; TCRdb keeps only in-frame clonotypes and omits some of them. The sample holds approximately 58,000 clones, roughly 80% seen once. CD4+ T cells were isolated after 10 days of culture. This material consisted of CD4+ T cells from PBMCs cultured without peptide, taken before COVID-19 vaccination. The receptor set was obtained from a human donor who received a COVID-19 vaccine.

The chain carries TRBV19 and TRBJ1-5; D is uncertain. The V gene's germline CDR1 is LNHDA and CDR2 SQIVND (reference sequence). This CDR3 has 16 amino acids. The V end lost 5 bases, the J end lost 2 bases, and 16 bases lay between the germline ends. The CDR3: CASSSRWGFGNQPQHF. CDR3 sequence (DNA): TGTGCCAGTAGTTCCCGTTGGGGTTTTGGCAATCAGCCCCAGCATTTT.

This sequence joins TRBV5-1 and TRBJ2-2; 10 positions match TRBD2. The J segment lost 4 bases and the V segment lost 3 bases, leaving 3 bases of the junction unmatched. CDR1 is SGHRS, CDR2 YFSETQ, per germline. There are 15 residues in the CDR3. CDR3 in amino acids: CASSSVAGGTGELFF. CDR3 in DNA: TGCGCCAGCAGCTCGGTAGCGGGGGGCACCGGGGAGCTGTTTTTT.

This clone was counted a single time. This chain uses TRBV6-4 with TRBJ1-2, with D possibly being TRBD1 (5 bases). The germline gives CDR1 MRHNA, CDR2 SNTAGT. V was shortened by 6 bases and J by 3 bases, with 20 bases between the two germline ends. This CDR3 contains 16 residues. CDR3 sequence reads: CASSSYGLTVYYGYTF. The DNA for the CDR3 is TGTGCCAGCAGCTCGTACGGATTGACAGTTTACTATGGCTACACCTTC.

The V gene is TRBV6-5, the J gene TRBJ2-7; 9 bases align to TRBD1. The germline V gene encodes CDR1 MNHEY and CDR2 SVGAGI. The CDR3 has 14 residues. V lost 6 bases, J lost 6 bases, and 9 bases stayed unmatched. The CDR3 DNA is TGTGCCAGCAGCCGGACAGGGGTATTCGGCGAGCAGTACGTC. It codes for CASSRTGVFGEQYV.

This chain connects TRBV5-5 to TRBJ2-6; the match to TRBD1 covers 7 bases. The ends lost 1 base at V and 4 bases at J; junction bases unmatched: 11. Per the germline V gene, CDR1 is SGHKS and CDR2 is YYEKEE (reference sequence). The CDR3 totals 18 residues. The CDR3, as DNA: TGTGCCAGCAGCTTGTTGCGACAGGGAGCATCCGGGGCCAACGTCCTGACTTTC. Its protein is CASSLLRQGASGANVLTF.

The J gene is TRBJ1-1, the V gene TRBV7-2; D gene unclear. CDR1 and CDR2 from the germline V gene are SGHTA and FQGNSA. This CDR3 has 15 residues. The V gene lost 1 base and the J gene lost 4 bases, with 13 bases spanning the gap. The CDR3 DNA follows: TGTGCCAGCAGCTTAGACGGCAGCTCCGGCACTGAAGCTTTCTTT. This translates into CASSLDGSSGTEAFF. Full variable domain (outside the CDR3, taken from reference TRBV7-2 and TRBJ1-1): GAGVSQSPSNKVTEKGKDVELRCDPISGHTALYWYRQSLGQGLEFLIYFQGNSAPDKSGLPSDRFSAERTGGSVSTLTIQRTQQEDSAVYLCASSLDGSSGTEAFFGQGTRLTVV.

The V call is TRBV15, the J call TRBJ2-7, with D unresolved. CDR3 length equals 14 residues. Germline V gene lookup returns CDR1 LNHNV and CDR2 YYDKDF (reference sequence). Trimming removed 2 bases at V and 0 bases at J, with 8 bases between. CDR3 sequence reads: CATSRSRTSYEQYV. The CDR3 DNA is TGTGCCACCAGCAGATCTCGGACCTCCTACGAGCAGTACGTC.

V gene TRBV19 combines with J gene TRBJ2-1; the D gene is possibly TRBD1 (6 bases). This CDR3 has 16 residues. Germline values: CDR1 LNHDA, CDR2 SQIVND (reference sequence). Trimming shortened V by 3 bases and J by 2 bases, and 14 bases separated the two germline ends. The CDR3 reads CASSMAPGHPYNEQFF. The CDR3 region has the DNA TGTGCCAGTAGTATGGCCCCGGGACATCCCTACAATGAGCAGTTCTTC.

In DNA, the CDR3 is TGTGCCAGCAGCCCGAAGACAGCGGGAAGGAACACTGAAGCTTTCTTT. This encodes CASSPKTAGRNTEAFF. The chain employs TRBV5-4 and TRBJ1-1; TRBD1 might be the D (5 bases). This CDR3 comprises 16 residues. Trimming cost V 4 bases and J 1 base, with 17 bases left between them. Germline lookup yields CDR1 SGHNT and CDR2 YYREEE (reference sequence).

The V and J genes are TRBV6-6 and TRBJ1-3; 9 nucleotides match TRBD1. With V trimmed by 9 bases and J by 3 bases, 9 bases remained unmatched. Germline values: CDR1 MNHNY, CDR2 SVGAGI (reference sequence). This CDR3 has 15 residues. The CDR3 region is CASNTGQGNGNTIYF. The CDR3 coding sequence is TGTGCCAGTAATACGGGACAGGGTAATGGAAACACCATATATTTT.

The rearrangement uses TRBV12-3 or TRBV12-4 and TRBJ1-4; unclear D gene. The CDR3 consists of 11 residues. V gave up 3 bases and J gave up 7 bases, with 3 bases separating them. The CDR3, as DNA: TGTGCCAGCAGTTTTGGTGAAAAACTGTTTTTT. Residues: CASSFGEKLFF.

This chain uses TRBV19 with TRBJ1-2; D remains unclear. The V and J ends lost 3 bases and 2 bases respectively, with 10 bases between them. Germline-derived CDR1 and CDR2 are LNHDA and SQIVND (reference sequence). This CDR3 is 14 amino acids long. This CDR3 reads CASSISPGNYGYTF. Here the CDR3 DNA reads TGTGCCAGTAGTATTTCCCCCGGAAACTATGGCTACACCTTC.

In this sample, this clone turned up a few times. The rearrangement uses TRBV10-3 and TRBJ2-3; D is possibly TRBD1 (6 bases). The length of the CDR3 is 15 residues. The germline CDR1 and CDR2 sequences are ENHRY and SYGVKD. Trimming removed 3 bases at V and 0 bases at J, with 10 bases between. The CDR3 region is CAISDVDSSTDTQYF. CDR3 DNA sequence: TGTGCCATCAGTGACGTGGACAGCAGCACAGATACGCAGTATTTT.

Only one count was recorded for this clone. This chain uses TRBV12-3 or TRBV12-4 with TRBJ1-1; TRBD1 is a possible D gene (5 bases). CDR3 length: 13 amino acids. Trimming took 5 bases from V and 3 from J, leaving 10 bases between them. The CDR3 DNA reads as TGTGCCAGCAGTGGTGACAGTTACACTGAAGCTTTCTTT. It is translated as CASSGDSYTEAFF.

The V and J genes are TRBV19 and TRBJ1-5; 9 bases are shared with TRBD1. J was trimmed by 0 bases and V by 6 bases; bases with no gene match: 9. CDR3 length equals 17 residues. The germline V gene has CDR1 LNHDA and CDR2 SQIVND (reference sequence). CDR3 residues: CASSAGTGWSSNQPQHF. The DNA of the CDR3 is TGTGCCAGTAGCGCCGGGACAGGGTGGAGTAGCAATCAGCCCCAGCATTTT.

This chain connects TRBV19 to TRBJ2-3, with D uncertain. The germline V and J ends were trimmed by 5 bases and 5 bases, with 8 bases remaining between them. There are 12 residues in the CDR3. Germline V CDR1 and CDR2: LNHDA, SQIVND (reference sequence). CDR3 region: CASSALQDTQYF. The CDR3 nucleotides read TGTGCCAGTAGTGCTCTACAAGATACGCAGTATTTT.

The chain employs TRBV19 and TRBJ2-1, with D tentatively TRBD1 (6 bases). Germline-derived CDR1 and CDR2 are LNHDA and SQIVND (reference sequence). The CDR3 is made up of 13 amino acids. V was cut by 4 bases and J by 5 bases, with 9 bases left in between. CDR3 region: CASSTRGNNEQFF. The CDR3 region has the DNA TGTGCCAGTAGTACCAGGGGAAACAATGAGCAGTTCTTC.

V and J are TRBV10-1 and TRBJ2-3, with TRBD2 as a possible D gene (5 bases). Looked up from germline, CDR1 is WNHNN and CDR2 is SYGVQD (reference sequence). This CDR3 spans 13 amino acids. V lost 4 bases and J 6 bases, leaving 11 bases between the germline ends. The CDR3 sequence: CASSVRPGDTQYF. The CDR3 DNA reads as TGCGCCAGCAGTGTGCGGCCGGGGGATACGCAGTATTTT.

The rearrangement links TRBV7-9 to TRBJ2-1; D is uncertain. Germline CDR1 reads SEHNR; CDR2 reads FQNEAQ (reference sequence). The CDR3 loop spans 14 amino acids. The V and J ends lost 4 bases and 4 bases respectively, with 11 bases between them. CDR3 sequence reads: CASSSLNSYNEQFF. Written as DNA, the CDR3 is TGTGCCAGCAGCTCTTTAAATAGTTACAATGAGCAGTTCTTC. Based on the CDR3 plus reference TRBV7-9 and TRBJ2-1, the full variable domain is DTGVSQNPRHKITKRGQNVTFRCDPISEHNRLYWYRQTLGQGPEFLTYFQNEAQLEKSRLLSDRFSAERPKGSFSTLEIQRTEQGDSAMYLCASSSLNSYNEQFFGPGTRLTVL.

The J gene is TRBJ1-6, the V gene TRBV5-1, with 7 bases fitting TRBD1. Trimming cost V 2 bases and J 7 bases; bases outside gene matches: 6. CDR3 size: 15 residues. CDR1 and CDR2 (germline): SGHRS, YFSETQ. CDR3 DNA: TGCGCCAGCAGCTTAGGGACAGTTGGAAATTCACCCCTCCACTTT. Amino acids: CASSLGTVGNSPLHF.

The gene calls are TRBV11-2 and TRBJ2-2, with 7 positions matching TRBD2. V gave up 4 bases and J gave up 13 bases; unmatched junction bases: 9. The CDR3 runs 13 residues. CDR1 SGHAT and CDR2 FQNNGV come from the germline V gene. The DNA of the CDR3 is TGTGCCAGCAGCTCCGGGGGGACCGGCTCGCTGTTTTTT. This gives the protein CASSSGGTGSLFF.

The chain joins TRBV12-5 to TRBJ1-5; a weak D match, TRBD1 (5 bases). CDR3 size: 14 residues. In germline, CDR1 is LGHNT, CDR2 FRNRAP. Trimming shortened V by 5 bases and J by 4 bases, and 12 bases separated the two germline ends. The CDR3 bases are TGTGCTAGTGGTCCCGGGGAGGGGAATCAGCCCCAGCATTTT. Encoded protein: CASGPGEGNQPQHF.

The J gene is TRBJ2-1, the V gene TRBV18; 9 nucleotides align to TRBD1. Trimming took 2 bases from V and 5 from J; bases not matched to a gene: 4. The CDR3 totals 15 residues. Germline values: CDR1 KGHSH, CDR2 LQKENI. The CDR3 region is CASSPAGTGNNEQFF. The DNA for the CDR3 is TGTGCCAGCTCACCAGCCGGGACAGGGAACAATGAGCAGTTCTTC. The whole variable domain, filled in from reference TRBV18 and TRBJ2-1, reads NAGVMQNPRHLVRRRGQEARLRCSPMKGHSHVYWYRQLPEEGLKFMVYLQKENIIDESGMPKERFSAEFPKEGPSILRIQQVVRGDSAAYFCASSPAGTGNNEQFFGPGTRLTVL.

This chain links TRBV27 with TRBJ1-1; D is unresolved. Trimming took 5 bases from V and 0 from J, leaving 7 bases between them. CDR1 and CDR2 (germline): MNHEY, SMNVEV (reference sequence). The CDR3 is 13 amino acids. CDR3 nucleotide sequence: TGTGCCAGCAGTCCGTGGTTGAACACTGAAGCTTTCTTT. This gives the protein CASSPWLNTEAFF.

V usage is TRBV12-3 or TRBV12-4 and J usage is TRBJ1-1, with D perhaps matching TRBD1 (5 bases). V was trimmed by 7 bases and J by 13 bases, leaving 19 bases between them. The CDR3 totals 12 residues. CDR3 loop: CASTSYGGVGFF. The CDR3 DNA sequence: TGTGCCAGCACCTCCTATGGGGGTGTAGGTTTCTTT.

The rearrangement links TRBV3-1 (or the pseudogene TRBV3-2) to TRBJ1-4; weak D call: TRBD1 (6 bases). CDR1 is LGHDT and CDR2 is YNNKEL in the germline V gene (reference sequence). CDR3 length: 14 amino acids. V was pared by 4 bases and J by 5 bases, with 11 bases between. In DNA form, the CDR3 reads TGTGCCAGCAGCCGGAGGACAGAGAATGAAAAACTGTTTTTT. Encoded protein: CASSRRTENEKLFF.

This rearrangement joins TRBV10-3 to TRBJ1-6; D perhaps matches TRBD1 (6 bases). The CDR3 totals 13 residues. The V end was cut by 6 bases, the J end by 7 bases, with 10 bases between. Germline CDR1 and CDR2: ENHRY and SYGVKD. CDR3 sequence reads: CAISRDINSPLHF. DNA of the CDR3: TGTGCCATCAGCCGGGACATCAATTCACCCCTCCACTTT.

This clone occurred a few times. This rearrangement joins TRBV29-1 to TRBJ2-1; 9 bases fit TRBD2. The germline V gene encodes CDR1 SQVTM and CDR2 ANQGSEA. V lost 4 bases to trimming and J lost 3 bases; unmatched junction nucleotides: 4. The CDR3 loop spans 14 amino acids. The CDR3 loop is CSVGASGVYNEQFF. CDR3 in DNA: TGCAGCGTTGGAGCTAGCGGGGTCTACAATGAGCAGTTCTTC.

The chain combines TRBV2 with TRBJ1-2; D gene uncertain. The V end was cut by 7 bases, the J end by 1 base, with 19 bases between. The CDR3 runs 16 residues. Germline CDR1 is SNHLY and CDR2 is FYNNEI. CDR3 residues: CASTPMAQVLNYGYTF. CDR3 DNA: TGTGCCAGCACCCCCATGGCTCAGGTGCTTAACTATGGCTACACCTTC.